This paragraph covers one T cell receptor (beta chain) sequence. Its antigen is still unknown. V lost 3 bases, J lost 2 bases, and 6 bases stayed unmatched. In germline, CDR1 is SGHVS, CDR2 FQNEAQ. The CDR3 is 15 residues long. Template switching added a universal primer site, and cDNA bore unique molecular identifiers. Each CDR3 protein is one row after TCRdb ran MiXCR on the 5' RACE reads. The table lists 220,000 or so distinct CDR3 sequences, roughly 7% of them singletons, with approximately 3.6% in the top ten. The data derive from a study of identical twins. Study results and caveats: Excess twin sharing in beta out-of-frame sequences was weaker.

All of the donors were Caucasians in good health. The same sample was also studied in work on yellow fever vaccine responses in identical twins.

The sequencing input was memory (CD45RO+) T cells sorted from blood. This chain joins TRBV7-8 and TRBJ2-5; 7 positions match TRBD2. This clonotype was obtained from a woman aged 18-29 years in good health. This chain's CDR3 is CASSFASGVQETQYF. CDR3 sequence (DNA): TGTGCCAGCAGCTTCGCTAGCGGAGTACAAGAGACCCAGTACTTC.